The TCR beta chain described here comes from a study of cytomegalovirus exposure and HLA in healthy donors (dated by TCRdb to about 2017). About the full investigation: According to an earlier analysis of a few hundred of the donors, 150 million to 200 million T cells yielded roughly 110 million unique TCR beta sequences and less than 300 Gb of sequence data. Roughly 300 gigabases of sequencing data and around 88 million unique TCR sequences made up an early release that covered approximately 620 HLA-typed donors. Of the 398 genotyped donors, approximately 80% fell in the genetic ancestry cluster associated with self-reported Caucasian donors. The aim of the study was to test whether cataloging public T cell receptors could identify signatures of past pathogen exposure. The study used immunosequencing to profile the T cell repertoires of hundreds of subjects and linked those repertoires to cytomegalovirus serostatus. A separate validation cohort of about 110 different subjects was used in addition to the roughly 670-subject first cohort. High-throughput TCR immunosequencing, statistical association of individual TCRs with disease status, and machine learning were combined to predict cytomegalovirus infection status. In a later analysis, previously published TCR beta repertoires from 666 donors were re-analyzed and high-resolution HLA genotyping was added so that TCR occurrence patterns could be studied. Rather than using new phenotypic data, the later analysis identified candidate immune exposures from TCR beta sequences and from how often those sequences occurred across donors. An earlier analysis of about 620 of the donors applied high-throughput TCR beta sequencing to assess whether each TCR beta V gene segment acted as functional or pseudogenic. Donor age, sex, ethnicity and CMV serostatus were collected together with the repertoire data. In a later genetic analysis, genome-wide SNP genotypes for about 65% of the roughly 670 donors were used, and that subset was treated as a discovery cohort. All discovery cohort repertoires had been generated on a single sequencing platform. Class I and class II HLA loci were covered by the typing at four-digit resolution. Typing coverage differed by locus: A, B, C, DRB1 and DQB1 were typed in about 620-630 donors, DQA1 in about 510, DPA1 in around 600, and DPB1 in just under 490. About five DR-DQ haplotypes were handled as single units for association and clustering because linkage in the cohort was strong. Among about 390 genotyped donors of the cohort, an average of 235,054 unique TCR beta nucleotide sequences were sequenced per donor, roughly 20% of them non-productive.

CDR1 and CDR2 are read off the germline V gene as SGHRS and YFSETQ. From cysteine to phenylalanine, the CDR3 is 12 amino acids long. The only DNA kept is the CDR3, 36 bases in frame from the first base. V and J are truncated by 0 bases and 5 bases respectively, leaving an intervening sequence of 6 bases. The cohort comprised some 680 healthy bone marrow donors. At the time of sampling, every cohort member was nominally healthy, though immune exposures that went unrecorded were likely present. The donor tested CMV seronegative, placing the donor among the roughly 400 seronegative members of the cohort. A peripheral blood sample was provided by each donor, and peripheral blood mononuclear cells were used for TCR beta sequencing. The Qiagen DNeasy Blood Extraction Kit was used to extract genomic DNA from the blood cell samples. Comments on this clone: Its antigen is unknown. Nothing much larger sits one base from this clone, and base qualities are not available.

Library method: the immunoSEQ multiplex PCR assay. The multiplex PCR relied on a mix of 60 forward primers for TCR Vbeta segments and 13 reverse primers for TCR Jbeta segments. The CDR3 region of rearranged TCR beta genes was amplified from genomic DNA by a multiplex PCR assay. The Illumina HiSeq System was used to sequence the amplified TCR beta libraries as 87-base-pair reads. As for how the authors treated the data: A later analysis tallied 75 million to 85 million unique TCR beta chains across the 610 or so repertoires, and approximately 11 million of those chains were shared by two or more donors. A nearest-neighbor algorithm error-corrected the raw reads and collapsed the reads into unique sequences, merging closely related sequences to remove PCR and sequencing errors. To assign V, D and J gene segments, CDR3 sequences were aligned to IMGT reference sequences. For a sequence to be retained, a match of at least six nucleotides was required to both a V gene segment and a J gene segment. A rearrangement was called productive if the CDR3 had no stop codons and remained in frame with V and J, and every other rearrangement was called non-productive. Following IMGT convention, CDR3 was defined as the stretch from the second conserved V-encoded cysteine to the conserved J-encoded phenylalanine. The earlier analysis of 587 of the donors excluded any sequence lacking an unambiguous match to a single V gene segment. In an earlier analysis of a few hundred of the donors, V segments were called functional above 56.7% productive rearrangements and were called segregating when the between-donor standard deviation exceeded 5%. A statistical classification framework was built for diagnosing cytomegalovirus status from the catalog of TCR beta chain sequences. V and J gene assignment, in a later analysis, came from comparing TCR nucleotide sequences with IMGT/GENE-DB human TR gene sequences. In a later analysis, CDR3 sequences and most-parsimonious VDJ recombination scenarios were assigned using the TCRdist pipeline. A later analysis defined each TCR beta chain by its CDR3 amino acid sequence plus V-gene family, and excluded reads lacking a unique V-gene family. A later analysis removed 592 highly shared, low-generation-probability nucleotide sequences to deal with suspected cross-contamination and a sequencing artifact. A later analysis calculated a clonal expansion index for each public chain from normalized within-repertoire ranks of inferred template counts. In a later analysis, generation probabilities were computed with a VDJ recombination model fitted to out-of-frame rearrangements, and the resulting probabilities were checked against IGoR. Hypergeometric tests were used in a later analysis to score TCR-TCR, TCR-HLA and TCR-CMV co-occurrence, with a repertoire-size bias correction applied to the TCR pairs. A later analysis estimated false discovery rates by permuting HLA or CMV assignments 20 times. In a later analysis, co-occurring TCRs were grouped using DBSCAN, with TCRdist sequence similarity added in when clustering inside HLA-allele-positive subsets. For co-occurrence clustering, repertoires with fewer than 30,000 or more than 120,000 public chains were excluded, along with roughly 5 repertoires with anomalous nucleotide sharing. Sourced from immuneACCESS, this table was stored by TCRdb with only in-frame sequences that have V and J called. A share of the clones is absent; for the studies checked, an unresolved V gene accounts for under half, and the remainder has no known explanation. The V and J calls and the clone size are those of that table, but D and trimming were determined from the DNA. The sample table lists 75,000 to 95,000 clones, 84% of them with a count of one. The ten most abundant clones make up about 2% of the sample.

Results the study describes overall, beyond this receptor: At a false discovery rate of 0.05, a later analysis linked fewer than 20,000 TCR beta sequences to specific HLA alleles. Because the 87-base-pair reads could not distinguish some IMGT-functional V segments, including TRBV6-2 and TRBV6-3, those segments were excluded. An association between a missense DCLRE1C variant and V-gene and J-gene trimming of TCR beta chains was found in a later genetic analysis and replicated in an independent cohort. According to a later analysis, most CMV-associated TCR beta chains appeared to be HLA-restricted, and the HLA associations seemed to be driven largely by CMV exposure. A further reported finding was that TCR beta sequences accurately predicted the HLA-A and HLA-B alleles for most subjects in the first cohort. In an earlier analysis of over 550 of the donors, most TCR beta V segments were observed in productive rearrangements about 87% or about 30% of the time, broadly matching IMGT annotations. A later genetic analysis reported fewer N-insertions in productive TCRs among donors in an Asian-associated ancestry cluster than the roughly 700-donor mean. The presence/absence analyses assumed that sequencing depth was roughly uniform across donors, and that assumption may not be true. In a later analysis, HLA-associated TCR beta chains showed more clonal expansion and lower generation probabilities than non-associated chains that were equally common. Immune exposure information for the cohort was limited to CMV serostatus. Only TCR beta chains were sequenced in this cohort, and the absence of alpha or paired-chain data limited detectable features. HLA typing was unavailable for some donors at each locus, so association tests used only the typed subset. Cytomegalovirus status was reported to be diagnosed by the classifier with high specificity and sensitivity in both the original and validation cohorts. A total of 150 to 200 TCR beta chains were listed by the study as associated with cytomegalovirus. According to the authors, the approach could potentially be generalized to other disease states and immunological phenotypes. In vitro tests confirmed that a few of the cytomegalovirus-associated TCR beta chains recognize cytomegalovirus antigens. Most TCR sequences were observed very rarely across donors, whereas some public TCRs were present in many individuals. Correlated functional status among segregating V segments might be attributable to linkage disequilibrium, but an unknown experimental factor could not be ruled out. In a later analysis, the rate of TCR association differed among HLA loci, with DRB1 alleles having the most associated TCRs and HLA-C alleles having the fewest. According to a later analysis, parvovirus B19, influenza, CMV and Epstein-Barr virus appeared linked to several top co-occurrence clusters. Because counts were too low, approximately 18 rarely observed V segments, including chromosome 9 orphons, were excluded from the earlier analysis of a few hundred of the donors. When HLA alleles, especially DR and DQ, strongly co-occurred, TCR associations were difficult to assign to individual alleles. A group of highly shared sequence variants was considered likely to be a technical artifact of the sequencing pipeline.

The receptor was derived from a man between 18 and 29 years old in good health and CMV-seronegative. The V and J segments used are TRBV5-1 and TRBJ2-7, with TRBD1 as a weak D call on 5 bases. Sequencing was carried out using PBMCs. The bases read TGCGCCAGCAGCTTGGAAGGGGACGAGCAGTACTTC. This is translated as CASSLEGDEQYF.